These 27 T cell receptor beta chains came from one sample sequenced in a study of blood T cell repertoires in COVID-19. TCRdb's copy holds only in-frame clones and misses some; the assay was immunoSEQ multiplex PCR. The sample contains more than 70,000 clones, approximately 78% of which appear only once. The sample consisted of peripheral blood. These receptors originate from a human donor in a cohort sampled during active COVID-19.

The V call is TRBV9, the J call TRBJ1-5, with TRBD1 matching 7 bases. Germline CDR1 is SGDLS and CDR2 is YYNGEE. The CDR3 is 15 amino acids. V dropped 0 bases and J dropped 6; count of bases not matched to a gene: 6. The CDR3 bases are TGTGCCAGCAGCGTAGAGGGGGCGGATCGTCAGCCCCAGCATTTT. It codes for CASSVEGADRQPQHF.

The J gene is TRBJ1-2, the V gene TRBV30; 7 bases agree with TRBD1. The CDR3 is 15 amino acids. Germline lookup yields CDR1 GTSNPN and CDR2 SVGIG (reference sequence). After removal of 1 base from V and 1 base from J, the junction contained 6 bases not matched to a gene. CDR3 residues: CAWSEPGTVNYGYTF. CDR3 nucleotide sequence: TGTGCCTGGAGTGAGCCCGGGACAGTTAACTATGGCTACACCTTC.

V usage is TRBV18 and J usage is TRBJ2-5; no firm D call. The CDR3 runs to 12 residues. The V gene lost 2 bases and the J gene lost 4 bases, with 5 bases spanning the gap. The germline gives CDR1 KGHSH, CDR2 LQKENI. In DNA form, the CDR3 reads TGTGCCAGCTCACCAATTCGAGAGACCCAGTACTTC. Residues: CASSPIRETQYF.

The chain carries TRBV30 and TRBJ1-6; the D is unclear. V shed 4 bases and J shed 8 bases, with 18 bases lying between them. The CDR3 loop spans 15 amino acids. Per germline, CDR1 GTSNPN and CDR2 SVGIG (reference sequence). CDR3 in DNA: TGTGCCTGGAACCCCTCCGGCCAGGATCATTCACCCCTCCACTTT. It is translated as CAWNPSGQDHSPLHF.

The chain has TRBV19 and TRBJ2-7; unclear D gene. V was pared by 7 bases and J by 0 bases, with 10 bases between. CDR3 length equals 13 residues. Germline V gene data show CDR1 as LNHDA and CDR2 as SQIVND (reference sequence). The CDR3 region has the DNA TGTGCCAGTAAGTTAGGCGGCTCCTACGAGCAGTACTTC. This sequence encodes CASKLGGSYEQYF.

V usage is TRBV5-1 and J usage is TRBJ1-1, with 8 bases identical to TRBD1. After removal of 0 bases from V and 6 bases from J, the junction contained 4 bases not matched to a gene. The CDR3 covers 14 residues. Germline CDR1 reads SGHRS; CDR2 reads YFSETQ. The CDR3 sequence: CASSLGTGRPEAFF. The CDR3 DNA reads TGCGCCAGCAGCTTGGGGACAGGGCGTCCTGAAGCTTTCTTT.

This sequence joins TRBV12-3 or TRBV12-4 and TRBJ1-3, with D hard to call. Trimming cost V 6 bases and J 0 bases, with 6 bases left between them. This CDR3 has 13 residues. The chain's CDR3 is CASSPHSGNTIYF. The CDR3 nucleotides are TGTGCCAGCAGCCCCCACTCTGGAAACACCATATATTTT.

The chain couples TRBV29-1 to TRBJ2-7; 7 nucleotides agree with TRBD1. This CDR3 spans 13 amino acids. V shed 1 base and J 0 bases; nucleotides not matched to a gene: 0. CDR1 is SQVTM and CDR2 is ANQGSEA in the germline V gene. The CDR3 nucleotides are TGCAGCGTTGAAGGGGACAGCTCCTACGAGCAGTACTTC. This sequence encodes CSVEGDSSYEQYF.

The DNA for the CDR3 is TGTGCCAGCAGTACCTACAGGGATCAGCCCCAGCATTTT. This sequence encodes CASSTYRDQPQHF. The chain combines TRBV27 with TRBJ1-5, with D possibly TRBD1 on 6 matching bases. V dropped 5 bases and J dropped 5 bases, with 10 bases sitting between them. This CDR3 region has 13 residues. Germline lookup yields CDR1 MNHEY and CDR2 SMNVEV (reference sequence).

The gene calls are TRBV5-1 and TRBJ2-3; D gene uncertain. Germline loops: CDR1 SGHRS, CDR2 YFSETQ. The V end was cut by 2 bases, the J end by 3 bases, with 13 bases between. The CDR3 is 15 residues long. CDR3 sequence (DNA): TGCGCCAGCAGCTTTAGCAACCCGCGGACAGATACGCAGTATTTT. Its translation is CASSFSNPRTDTQYF.

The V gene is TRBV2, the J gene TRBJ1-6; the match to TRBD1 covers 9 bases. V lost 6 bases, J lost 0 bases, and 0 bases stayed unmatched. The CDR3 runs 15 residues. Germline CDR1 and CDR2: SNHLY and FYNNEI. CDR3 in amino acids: CASRDRGSYNSPLHF. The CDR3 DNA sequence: TGTGCCAGCAGGGACAGGGGCTCCTATAATTCACCCCTCCACTTT. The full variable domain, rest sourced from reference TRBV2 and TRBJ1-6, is EPEVTQTPSHQVTQMGQEVILRCVPISNHLYFYWYRQILGQKVEFLVSFYNNEISEKSEIFDDQFSVERPDGSNFTLKIRSTKLEDSAMYFCASRDRGSYNSPLHFGNGTRLTVT.

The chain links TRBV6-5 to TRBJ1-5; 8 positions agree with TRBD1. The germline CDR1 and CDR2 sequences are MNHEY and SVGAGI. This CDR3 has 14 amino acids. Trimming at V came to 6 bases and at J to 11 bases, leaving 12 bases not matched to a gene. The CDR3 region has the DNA TGTGCCAGCAGCCTGACAGGGGCCACCTCCGCCCAGCATTTT. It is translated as CASSLTGATSAQHF.

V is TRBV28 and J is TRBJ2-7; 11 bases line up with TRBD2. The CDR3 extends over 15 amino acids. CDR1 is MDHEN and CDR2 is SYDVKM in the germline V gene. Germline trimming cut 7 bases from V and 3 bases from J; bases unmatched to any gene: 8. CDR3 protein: CASTIAGGPNYEQYF. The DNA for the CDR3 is TGTGCCAGCACGATAGCGGGGGGGCCCAACTACGAGCAGTACTTC.

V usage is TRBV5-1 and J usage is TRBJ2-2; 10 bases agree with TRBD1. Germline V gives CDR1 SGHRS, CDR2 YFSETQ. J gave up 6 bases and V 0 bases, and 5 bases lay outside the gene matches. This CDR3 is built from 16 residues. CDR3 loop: CASSLVTGGFSGELFF. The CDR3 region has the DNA TGCGCCAGCAGCTTGGTGACAGGGGGCTTTTCCGGGGAGCTGTTTTTT.

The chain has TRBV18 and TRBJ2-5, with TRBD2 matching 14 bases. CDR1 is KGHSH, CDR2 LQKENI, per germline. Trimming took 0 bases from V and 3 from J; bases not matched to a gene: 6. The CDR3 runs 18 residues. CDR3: CASSPPGLAGEGKETQYF. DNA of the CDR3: TGTGCCAGCTCACCACCGGGACTAGCGGGGGAAGGTAAAGAGACCCAGTACTTC.

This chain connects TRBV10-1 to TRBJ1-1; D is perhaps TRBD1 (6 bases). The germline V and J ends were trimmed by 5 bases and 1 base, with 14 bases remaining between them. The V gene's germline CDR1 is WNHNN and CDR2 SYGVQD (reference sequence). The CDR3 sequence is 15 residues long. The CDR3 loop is CASSPHKGGNTEAFF. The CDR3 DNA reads TGCGCCAGCAGTCCCCACAAAGGGGGGAACACTGAAGCTTTCTTT.

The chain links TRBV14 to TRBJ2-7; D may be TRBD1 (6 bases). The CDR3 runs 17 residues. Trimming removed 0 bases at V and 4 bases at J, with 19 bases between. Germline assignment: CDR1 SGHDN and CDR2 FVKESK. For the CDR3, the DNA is TGTGCCAGCAGCCAAGATGGGGTCCGGACAGCCCTTTACGAGCAGTACTTC. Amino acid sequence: CASSQDGVRTALYEQYF.

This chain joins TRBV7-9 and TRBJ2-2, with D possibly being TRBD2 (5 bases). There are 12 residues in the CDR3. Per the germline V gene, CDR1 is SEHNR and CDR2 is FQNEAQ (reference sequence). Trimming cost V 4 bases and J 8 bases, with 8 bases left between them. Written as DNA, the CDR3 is TGTGCCAGCAGCTCCGGAGGAGGGGAGCTGTTTTTT. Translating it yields CASSSGGGELFF.

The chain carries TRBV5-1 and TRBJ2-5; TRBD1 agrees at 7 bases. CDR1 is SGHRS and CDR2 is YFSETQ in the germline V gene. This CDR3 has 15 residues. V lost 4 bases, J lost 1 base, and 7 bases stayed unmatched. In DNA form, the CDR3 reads TGCGCCAGCAGCCGGACAGGCGCTCGCCAAGAGACCCAGTACTTC. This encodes CASSRTGARQETQYF.

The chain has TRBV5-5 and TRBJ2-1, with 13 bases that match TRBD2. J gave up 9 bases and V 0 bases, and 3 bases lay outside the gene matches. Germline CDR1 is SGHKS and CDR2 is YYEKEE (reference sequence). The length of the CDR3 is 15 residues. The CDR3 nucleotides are TGTGCCAGCAGCTTGGCACTAGCGGGGGGGTTTGAGCAGTTCTTC. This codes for CASSLALAGGFEQFF.

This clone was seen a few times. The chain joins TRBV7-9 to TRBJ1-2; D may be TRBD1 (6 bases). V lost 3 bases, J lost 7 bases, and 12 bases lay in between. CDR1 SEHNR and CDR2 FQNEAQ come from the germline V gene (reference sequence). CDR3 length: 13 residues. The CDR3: CASSLSGAGGYTF. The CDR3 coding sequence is TGTGCCAGCAGCTTGTCAGGGGCGGGTGGCTACACCTTC. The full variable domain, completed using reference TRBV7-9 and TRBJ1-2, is DTGVSQNPRHKITKRGQNVTFRCDPISEHNRLYWYRQTLGQGPEFLTYFQNEAQLEKSRLLSDRFSAERPKGSFSTLEIQRTEQGDSAMYLCASSLSGAGGYTFGSGTRLTVV.

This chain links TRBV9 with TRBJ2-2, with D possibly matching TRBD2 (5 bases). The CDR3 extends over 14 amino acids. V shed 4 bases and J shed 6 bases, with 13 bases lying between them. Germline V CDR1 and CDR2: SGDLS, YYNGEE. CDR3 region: CASSPTTDSGELFF. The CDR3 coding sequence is TGTGCCAGCAGCCCCACCACGGACTCCGGGGAGCTGTTTTTT.

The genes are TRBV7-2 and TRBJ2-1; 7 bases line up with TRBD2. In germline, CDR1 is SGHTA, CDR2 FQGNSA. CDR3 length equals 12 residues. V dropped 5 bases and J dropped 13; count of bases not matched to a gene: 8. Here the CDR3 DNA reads TGTGCCAGCAGCCCCCCGGGACTATCACAGTTCTTC. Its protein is CASSPPGLSQFF. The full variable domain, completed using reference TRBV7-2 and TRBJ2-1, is GAGVSQSPSNKVTEKGKDVELRCDPISGHTALYWYRQSLGQGLEFLIYFQGNSAPDKSGLPSDRFSAERTGGSVSTLTIQRTQQEDSAVYLCASSPPGLSQFFGPGTRLTVL.

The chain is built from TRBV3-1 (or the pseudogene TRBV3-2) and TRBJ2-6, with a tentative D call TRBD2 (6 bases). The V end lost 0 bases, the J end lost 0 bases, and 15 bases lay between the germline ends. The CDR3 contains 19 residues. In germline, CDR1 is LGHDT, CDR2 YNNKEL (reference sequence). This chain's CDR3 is CASSQDLGGGSSGANVLTF. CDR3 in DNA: TGTGCCAGCAGCCAAGATTTGGGGGGTGGAAGCTCTGGGGCCAACGTCCTGACTTTC.

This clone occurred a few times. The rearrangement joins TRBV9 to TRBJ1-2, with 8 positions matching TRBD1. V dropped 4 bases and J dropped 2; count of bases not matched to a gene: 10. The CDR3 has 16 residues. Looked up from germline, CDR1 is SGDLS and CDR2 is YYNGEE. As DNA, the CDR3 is TGTGCCAGCAGCCCCGGGACAGGAGTATTAAACTATGGCTACACCTTC. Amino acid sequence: CASSPGTGVLNYGYTF.

In nucleotides, the CDR3 is TGTGCCAGCAGCTGGGACACCTCCTACGAGCAGTACTTC. Its protein product is CASSWDTSYEQYF. The chain couples TRBV2 to TRBJ2-7; the D gene is possibly TRBD1 (6 bases). The CDR3 has 13 residues. Germline values: CDR1 SNHLY, CDR2 FYNNEI. With 6 bases removed from V and 0 bases from J, the gap between germline ends came to 9 bases.

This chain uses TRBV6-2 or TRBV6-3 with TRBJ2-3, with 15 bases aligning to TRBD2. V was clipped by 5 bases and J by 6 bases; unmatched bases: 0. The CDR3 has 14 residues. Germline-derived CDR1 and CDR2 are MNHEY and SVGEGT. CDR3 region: CASSGTSGGDTQYF. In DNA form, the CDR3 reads TGTGCCAGCAGTGGGACTAGCGGGGGGGATACGCAGTATTTT.